The T cell receptor beta chain described here comes from a study of blood T cell repertoires in COVID-19 (dated by TCRdb to the early 2020s). In the study overall: The collaborator samples originated in the United States, Italy and Spain and spanned the acute and convalescent phases of COVID-19. Subjects who had been exposed to COVID-19, were actively infected with it, or had recovered from it provided the deeply sampled blood TCRbeta repertoires that made up the dataset. The sample metadata nearly always contained a de-identified subject ID, COVID-19 status, age in years and sex. Where available, HLA class I and class II types were taken from metadata supplied by the sample provider and were not determined by assay-based typing. Samples were obtained from the ongoing ImmuneRACE study (first 160 participants) and from over 1,000 subjects provided by 6 global collaborators. The repertoires were made available in a free public database intended to serve as a resource for research on the immune response to SARS-CoV-2. The prospective study material was composed of cDNA or gDNA derived from T cells, B-cell-depleted T cells, or PBMCs.

Results the study describes overall, beyond this receptor: The quantity of clinical and demographic metadata differed by source and by participant and was supplied without curation.

Samples from volunteer blood donors who had recovered from COVID-19 were contributed by a second Seattle source. The collaborating institutions used their own protocols to collect whole blood in K2EDTA tubes. For TCRbeta analysis, collaborators shipped samples in one of three forms: frozen whole blood, isolated PBMCs, or DNA extracted from either of those sample types. As to this clone: Its antigen has not been determined. No quality values exist for individual bases; no much larger clone is one base distant.

Per the germline V gene, KGHSH is the CDR1 and LQKENI is the CDR2. Measured from the cysteine to the phenylalanine, the CDR3 is 15 residues long. Of all the DNA, just the CDR3 is kept, 45 bases in frame from base 1. The germline V end is reduced by 6 bases and the J end by 10 bases; junction bases left unmatched: 11. The immunoSEQ Assay, a bias-controlled multiplex PCR, was used to amplify TCRbeta CDR3 regions from genomic DNA. As for the original processing: The number of nucleated cells in each sample was estimated by amplification of reference gene primers within the assay. Sequence reads were collapsed and filtered to measure the absolute abundance of every unique TCRbeta CDR3 rearrangement. For each sample, productive Simpson clonality was calculated as the square root of Simpson's diversity index over productive rearrangements. TCRdb took over this immuneACCESS table, retaining in-frame rearrangements with V and J assigned. Such tables are incomplete; in checked studies, under half of the missing clones stem from an unresolved V gene, and the remainder is unexplained. Clonal size and the V and J genes are those of that table, whereas D and trimming came from the DNA. Counted in this sample were nearly 200,000 clones; approximately 91% of them appeared once. The ten largest make up less than 7.5% of the sample.

The chain couples TRBV18 to TRBJ1-4, with 10 bases aligning to TRBD1. The sample consisted of peripheral blood. This receptor was obtained from a woman in her 40s who had recovered from COVID-19. In nucleotide form, the sequence is TGTGCCAGCTCCCCCACGGGACAGGGGTACGGAAAACTGTTTTTT. This is translated as CASSPTGQGYGKLFF.